Below, one T cell receptor (beta chain) is given with its context. Its antigen is undetermined. The time point was: sample taken at primary tumor resection. Material for sequencing was whole RNA from tumor, nontumor lung or frozen PBMC, left unsorted. The data stem from a study of spatial heterogeneity in lung cancer. Study-wide results and caveats: Mutation counts in tumors were tracked by counts of expanded intratumoral alpha and beta TCRs.

V was clipped by 6 bases and J by 3 bases, with 15 bases between them. CDR3 length equals 14 residues. The germline V gene has CDR1 MNHEY and CDR2 SVGEGT. TCR cDNA molecules were tagged individually, and each one carried a unique molecular identifier. One entry per CDR3 protein, called by TCRdb with MiXCR from the 5' RACE reads. The table lists 4,000 to 5,000 distinct CDR3 sequences, 6.5% to 8.5% of them singletons. The rearrangement joins TRBV6-2 or TRBV6-3 to TRBJ2-7, with D uncertain. The TCR comes from a female donor with early-stage non-small cell lung cancer. Sequencing used lung tumor tissue, obtained at surgery. CDR3 amino acids: CASRTPEVVYEQYF. The CDR3 DNA follows: TGTGCCAGCAGGACTCCCGAGGTAGTCTACGAGCAGTACTTC.